This T cell receptor (beta chain) stems from a study of cytomegalovirus exposure and HLA in healthy donors. Study-wide background: Earlier findings included about 120 million unique TCR beta sequences obtained from 170 million or so T cells. Study-wide points: Among TCR sequences, most were rare, though some public TCRs appeared in many donors.

The PCR ran on 60 Vbeta and 13 Jbeta primers. Clones were read by immunoSEQ multiplex PCR, and TCRdb kept only the in-frame ones, dropping some. This table has around 160,000 clones, around 83% appearing once. In its sample, this clone was seen a few times. Its specificity is not known. CDR3 length: 17 residues. Looked up from germline, CDR1 is SEHNR and CDR2 is FQNEAQ (reference sequence). The V and J ends lost 5 bases and 10 bases, in that order; junction bases with no gene match: 15. The sample consisted of PBMCs. This rearrangement joins TRBV7-9 to TRBJ2-1; 12 bases agree with TRBD2. The TCR sequence derives from a male donor in good health and CMV-seropositive. CDR3 sequence: CASSPGGGLAGDREQFF. CDR3 in DNA: TGTGCCAGCAGCCCCGGAGGGGGACTAGCGGGTGATAGGGAGCAGTTCTTC.